The 30 T cell receptor beta chains below all came from one sample that was sequenced in a study of lymphopenia after photon versus proton radiotherapy. TCRdb's table, derived via immunoSEQ multiplex PCR, lists solely in-frame clones and lacks some. This table has fewer than 20,000 clones, 80% to 95% appearing once. The source was peripheral blood, collected from a patient treated with photon-based radiotherapy. The source of these receptors is a woman aged 40-49 years with cholangiocarcinoma.

This clone was picked up a small number of times. The chain employs TRBV28 and TRBJ1-3, with TRBD1 matching over 7 bases. Germline V gene lookup returns CDR1 MDHEN and CDR2 SYDVKM. The CDR3 is 16 residues long. V was clipped by 6 bases and J by 4 bases; unmatched bases: 12. CDR3 residues: CASRLRQGRLGNTIYF. For the CDR3, the DNA is TGTGCCAGCAGGCTCCGACAGGGAAGGTTAGGAAACACCATATATTTT. Together with reference TRBV28 and TRBJ1-3, the CDR3 gives the full variable domain: DVKVTQSSRYLVKRTGEKVFLECVQDMDHENMFWYRQDPGLGLRLIYFSYDVKMKEKGDIPEGYSVSREKKERFSLILESASTNQTSMYLCASRLRQGRLGNTIYFGEGSWLTVV.

CDR3 nucleotide sequence: TGCGCCAGCAGATTGCGGGACACCGGGGAGCTGTTTTTT. Translating gives CASRLRDTGELFF. The V and J genes are TRBV5-1 and TRBJ2-2, with a weak D call TRBD2 (5 bases). This CDR3 contains 13 residues. Germline lookup yields CDR1 SGHRS and CDR2 YFSETQ. V lost 5 bases and J lost 3, with 8 bases in between.

This clone was picked up one time. The genes are TRBV9 and TRBJ2-3; 7 bases are a match to TRBD2. V lost 2 bases and J lost 5; bases outside the gene matches: 5. In germline, CDR1 is SGDLS, CDR2 YYNGEE. The CDR3 is 14 residues long. CDR3 nucleotide sequence: TGTGCCAGCAGCGTGACGGGAGGAGTAGATACGCAGTATTTT. Residues: CASSVTGGVDTQYF.

The rearrangement joins TRBV28 to TRBJ2-7; D is possibly TRBD1 (6 bases). Germline V gives CDR1 MDHEN, CDR2 SYDVKM. V lost 9 bases, J lost 4 bases, and 16 bases lay in between. The CDR3 contains 13 residues. The CDR3 bases are TGTGCCAGTCAAAGGCAGGGGATTTACGAGCAGTACTTC. This gives the protein CASQRQGIYEQYF.

In its sample, this clone was seen once. The chain has TRBV21-1 and TRBJ1-1. TRBV21-1 is labeled a pseudogene. The CDR3 covers 11 residues. The CDR3 nucleotides read TGTGCCAGCAGCAAAAACTTCGAAGCTTTCTTT. Encoded protein: CASSKNFEAFF.

The chain joins TRBV28 to TRBJ2-1; no clear D gene. This CDR3 has 15 amino acids. Germline loops: CDR1 MDHEN, CDR2 SYDVKM. V was trimmed by 2 bases and J by 4 bases, leaving 12 bases between them. The CDR3 is CASSLDNANYNEQFF. The CDR3 region has the DNA TGTGCCAGCAGTTTAGATAACGCTAATTACAATGAGCAGTTCTTC.

The V and J genes are TRBV18 and TRBJ1-4; D not resolved. CDR1 is KGHSH and CDR2 is LQKENI in the germline V gene. There are 14 residues in the CDR3. Trimming left V 0 bases short and J 5 bases short, with 7 bases between. The CDR3 DNA reads TGTGCCAGCTCACCACCGGGGAGAAATGAAAAACTGTTTTTT. Protein product: CASSPPGRNEKLFF. The variable domain in full, with the rest retrieved from reference TRBV18 and TRBJ1-4, is NAGVMQNPRHLVRRRGQEARLRCSPMKGHSHVYWYRQLPEEGLKFMVYLQKENIIDESGMPKERFSAEFPKEGPSILRIQQVVRGDSAAYFCASSPPGRNEKLFFGSGTQLSVL.

The chain uses TRBV27 and TRBJ1-1; D remains ambiguous. Trimming stripped 3 bases from V and 8 bases from J, with 7 bases between. The CDR3 is 11 residues long. Germline CDR1 MNHEY, CDR2 SMNVEV (reference sequence). The CDR3 DNA reads as TGTGCCAGCAGTTTCGCCGGAGAAGCTTTCTTT. The encoded protein is CASSFAGEAFF.

The J gene is TRBJ1-4, the V gene TRBV2, with no clear D. The V and J ends lost 7 bases and 2 bases respectively, with 11 bases between them. Germline values: CDR1 SNHLY, CDR2 FYNNEI. This CDR3 has 14 residues. CDR3 nucleotide sequence: TGTGCCAGCATATTTAGCCCCACTAATGAAAAACTGTTTTTT. It encodes CASIFSPTNEKLFF.

The chain combines TRBV9 with TRBJ1-1, with D unresolved. The V end lost 3 bases, the J end lost 4 bases, and 13 bases lay between the germline ends. The germline gives CDR1 SGDLS, CDR2 YYNGEE. The CDR3 sequence is 14 residues long. The CDR3 protein is CASSAHSATTEAFF. The CDR3 bases are TGTGCCAGCAGCGCCCACTCGGCGACCACTGAAGCTTTCTTT.

This chain links TRBV2 with TRBJ1-1; 9 positions match TRBD1. The CDR3 loop spans 14 amino acids. Germline V gene data show CDR1 as SNHLY and CDR2 as FYNNEI. The junction had 7 bases not matched to a gene; V was cut back by 5 bases and J by 6 bases. The CDR3 spells CASSTGTGYAEAFF. The CDR3 DNA reads TGTGCCAGCAGTACCGGGACAGGGTACGCTGAAGCTTTCTTT.

V is TRBV28 and J is TRBJ2-7; TRBD2 matches 7 bases. V shed 5 bases and J 4 bases; nucleotides not matched to a gene: 8. CDR1 and CDR2 (germline): MDHEN, SYDVKM. The CDR3 sequence is 14 residues long. The CDR3 is CASSPTQGGYEQYF. CDR3 nucleotides: TGTGCCAGCAGTCCTACCCAGGGAGGGTACGAGCAGTACTTC.

The chain recombines TRBV2 with TRBJ2-1; D may match TRBD1 or TRBD2 (5 bases each). Trimming shortened V by 7 bases and J by 7 bases, and 17 bases separated the two germline ends. Germline V gene sequence: CDR1 SNHLY, CDR2 FYNNEI. The CDR3 extends over 14 amino acids. Here the CDR3 reads CASIKDWGLNEQFF. CDR3 bases: TGTGCCAGCATAAAGGACTGGGGGTTGAATGAGCAGTTCTTC.

The chain uses TRBV10-3 and TRBJ1-2, with D possibly TRBD1 on 6 matching bases. The ends were cut back, 9 bases at V and 0 bases at J, with 14 bases in the middle. The CDR3 contains 14 residues. In germline, CDR1 is ENHRY, CDR2 SYGVKD. In nucleotides, the CDR3 is TGTGCCATTCGAACAGGGACCACTAACTATGGCTACACCTTC. This encodes CAIRTGTTNYGYTF.

The chain couples TRBV30 to TRBJ1-2; no clear D. Trimming shortened V by 0 bases and J by 7 bases, and 6 bases separated the two germline ends. The CDR3 is 11 amino acids. Germline V gives CDR1 GTSNPN, CDR2 SVGIG (reference sequence). The CDR3 loop reads CAWSVGFGYTF. CDR3 nucleotides: TGTGCCTGGAGTGTGGGGTTTGGCTACACCTTC.

The V and J genes are TRBV29-1 and TRBJ1-2; TRBD1 matches 10 bases. V dropped 5 bases and J dropped 6; count of bases not matched to a gene: 15. The CDR3 has 16 residues. CDR1 and CDR2 (germline): SQVTM, ANQGSEA. The CDR3 nucleotides are TGCAGCGTTATAGATTCGTTAGGGACAGGGGTAAATGGCTACACCTTC. It specifies CSVIDSLGTGVNGYTF.

The chain employs TRBV6-6 and TRBJ1-5; D uncertain. This CDR3 has 11 amino acids. From germline, CDR1 is MNHNY and CDR2 SVGAGI (reference sequence). The ends were cut back, 6 bases at V and 5 bases at J, with 5 bases in the middle. In nucleotides, the CDR3 is TGTGCCAGCAGGGGTGATCAGCCCCAGCATTTT. It encodes CASRGDQPQHF.

V usage is TRBV29-1 and J usage is TRBJ1-2; possibly TRBD1 for D (6 bases). V was pared by 4 bases and J by 8 bases, with 11 bases between. The germline V gene encodes CDR1 SQVTM and CDR2 ANQGSEA. The CDR3 sequence is 11 residues long. CDR3 coding DNA: TGCAGCGTTGTATCGGGGGGCGGCTACACCTTC. Protein sequence: CSVVSGGGYTF. Full variable domain (rest looked up from reference TRBV29-1 and TRBJ1-2): SAVISQKPSRDICQRGTSLTIQCQVDSQVTMMFWYRQQPGQSLTLIATANQGSEATYESGFVIDKFPISRPNLTFSTLTVSNMSPEDSSIYLCSVVSGGGYTFGSGTRLTVV.

The chain uses TRBV29-1 and TRBJ1-1, with D perhaps matching TRBD1 (5 bases). Per germline, CDR1 SQVTM and CDR2 ANQGSEA. This CDR3 region has 14 residues. Trimming removed 3 bases at V and 5 bases at J, with 16 bases between. CDR3 coding DNA: TGCAGCGTTGAGCGGCAGGGAGGAAGGACTGAAGCTTTCTTT. Translation: CSVERQGGRTEAFF.

The V call is TRBV7-3, the J call TRBJ1-1, with 9 nucleotides matching TRBD1. This CDR3 has 13 residues. Germline lookup yields CDR1 SGHTA and CDR2 FQGTGA. V was clipped by 4 bases and J by 5 bases; unmatched bases: 2. CDR3 sequence: CASSWTGETEAFF. As DNA, the CDR3 is TGTGCCAGCAGCTGGACAGGGGAAACTGAAGCTTTCTTT.

The rearrangement joins TRBV7-9 to TRBJ1-1, with D hard to call. Trimming removed 5 bases at V and 4 bases at J, with 23 bases between. The CDR3 length is 17 residues. CDR1 is SEHNR, CDR2 FQNEAQ, per germline (reference sequence). CDR3 residues: CASSLLPPFWEGTEAFF. The CDR3 DNA reads TGTGCCAGCAGCCTACTACCTCCTTTTTGGGAGGGCACTGAAGCTTTCTTT. Combining the CDR3 with reference TRBV7-9 and TRBJ1-1 gives the whole variable domain DTGVSQNPRHKITKRGQNVTFRCDPISEHNRLYWYRQTLGQGPEFLTYFQNEAQLEKSRLLSDRFSAERPKGSFSTLEIQRTEQGDSAMYLCASSLLPPFWEGTEAFFGQGTRLTVV.

The CDR3 bases are TGTGCCAGTAGTTGGCAGGGCTACACTGAAGCTTTCTTT. Translated, it gives CASSWQGYTEAFF. The V and J genes are TRBV19 and TRBJ1-1, with D perhaps TRBD1 (5 bases). In germline, CDR1 is LNHDA, CDR2 SQIVND (reference sequence). The CDR3 contains 13 residues. V shed 5 bases and J shed 3 bases, with 10 bases lying between them.

The chain is built from TRBV28 and TRBJ1-3; D possibly corresponds to TRBD1 (6 bases). CDR1 and CDR2 (germline): MDHEN, SYDVKM. The CDR3 totals 15 residues. Trimming cost V 5 bases and J 0 bases, with 11 bases left between them. In DNA, the CDR3 is TGTGCCAGCAGTGGTAAGGGGGGCTCTGGAAACACCATATATTTT. The encoded protein is CASSGKGGSGNTIYF.

The chain employs TRBV7-9 and TRBJ2-5, with D perhaps matching TRBD2 (6 bases). V dropped 9 bases and J dropped 1 base, with 9 bases sitting between them. Germline CDR1 SEHNR, CDR2 FQNEAQ (reference sequence). This CDR3 has 12 residues. The CDR3 DNA sequence: TGTGCCAGTGGGGACTCCCAAGAGACCCAGTACTTC. It translates to CASGDSQETQYF.

The chain employs TRBV27 and TRBJ1-1; TRBD1 might be the D (6 bases). There are 14 residues in the CDR3. Per the germline V gene, CDR1 is MNHEY and CDR2 is SMNVEV (reference sequence). Trimming cost V 5 bases and J 11 bases, with 21 bases left between them. Written as DNA, the CDR3 is TGTGCCAGCAGTCTAGCTGGCTACAGGGCGATGGCTTTCTTT. Encoded protein: CASSLAGYRAMAFF.

The chain links TRBV21-1 to TRBJ1-2; no DNA check was done on the table's D call, TRBD1. TRBV21-1 is noted as a pseudogene. The CDR3 length is 16 residues. This CDR3 reads CASSKTSPKGCYGYTF. The CDR3 coding sequence is TGTGCCAGCAGCAAAACCTCCCCAAAGGGGTGCTATGGCTACACCTTC.

V gene TRBV5-1 combines with J gene TRBJ2-1, with 9 bases matching TRBD2. V lost 5 bases, J lost 7 bases, and 10 bases stayed unmatched. The CDR3 contains 15 residues. Germline V gene data show CDR1 as SGHRS and CDR2 as YFSETQ. CDR3 loop: CASRFLASGVNEQFF. In nucleotides, the CDR3 is TGCGCCAGCAGGTTCTTAGCTAGCGGGGTTAATGAGCAGTTCTTC.

The chain uses TRBV5-4 and TRBJ1-3; TRBD1 matches 7 bases. CDR1 is SGHNT and CDR2 is YYREEE in the germline V gene (reference sequence). This CDR3 has 16 amino acids. With 2 bases clipped from V and 3 bases from J, the junction kept 8 bases outside the gene matches. The CDR3 spells CASSFNAQGGGNTIYF. Written as DNA, the CDR3 is TGTGCCAGCAGCTTTAATGCCCAGGGGGGTGGAAACACCATATATTTT.

The chain links TRBV15 to TRBJ1-2; TRBD1 might be the D (6 bases). V lost 0 bases to trimming and J lost 6 bases, with 14 bases between them. This CDR3 is built from 15 residues. Germline assignment: CDR1 LNHNV and CDR2 YYDKDF (reference sequence). CDR3 sequence (DNA): TGTGCCACCAGCAGAGAGTTGCGGGGGCACGATGGCTACACCTTC. Its translation: CATSRELRGHDGYTF.

V usage is TRBV5-6 and J usage is TRBJ2-1; tentative D call: TRBD1 (5 bases). Germline-derived CDR1 and CDR2 are SGHDT and YYEEEE. This CDR3 region has 13 residues. Trimming took off 0 bases at V and 5 bases at J, with 6 bases between the two ends. CDR3 protein: CASSLGQHNEQFF. The CDR3 DNA follows: TGTGCCAGCAGCTTGGGACAGCACAATGAGCAGTTCTTC. Variable domain in full (rest from reference TRBV5-6 and TRBJ2-1): DAGVTQSPTHLIKTRGQQVTLRCSPKSGHDTVSWYQQALGQGPQFIFQYYEEEERQRGNFPDRFSGHQFPNYSSELNVNALLLGDSALYLCASSLGQHNEQFFGPGTRLTVL.